These 11 T cell receptor beta chains were all obtained from the same sample, sequenced in a study of T-cell memory formation after mild COVID-19. TCRdb reanalysed the 5' RACE reads using MiXCR and keeps one entry per CDR3 protein. The table lists hundreds of thousands of distinct CDR3 sequences, roughly 14% of them singletons. The sample consisted of PBMCs or a T cell subset sorted from them (not recorded which). The receptor source for this set is a young man who had mild COVID-19 (a few samples of this study predate the infection). Cell type and time point are not known.

The CDR3 sequence is CASSESPAGNYGYTF. The DNA of the CDR3 is TGTGCCAGCAGTGAGTCGCCGGCGGGGAACTATGGCTACACCTTC. The chain joins TRBV6-4 to TRBJ1-2, with D uncertain. In germline, CDR1 is MRHNA, CDR2 SNTAGT. V lost 3 bases and J 2 bases, leaving 13 bases between the germline ends. The length of the CDR3 is 15 residues.

The sample holds a few counts of this clonotype. The chain couples TRBV29-1 to TRBJ1-1; the D gene is possibly TRBD1 (6 bases). V dropped 4 bases and J dropped 3 bases, with 12 bases sitting between them. CDR3 length: 13 residues. The germline V gene encodes CDR1 SQVTM and CDR2 ANQGSEA. The CDR3 nucleotides are TGCAGCGTTGGATACAGGGTCGACACTGAAGCTTTCTTT. Translating it yields CSVGYRVDTEAFF.

This clonotype has more than one count but fewer than ten. The chain recombines TRBV12-3 or TRBV12-4 with TRBJ2-1; 14 positions match TRBD2. This CDR3 is built from 14 residues. The V gene end was trimmed by 6 bases and the J gene end by 9 bases; junction bases not matched to a gene: 4. The CDR3 DNA sequence: TGTGCCAGCAGGACTAGCGGGGGGGAAGGTGAGCAGTTCTTC. This sequence encodes CASRTSGGEGEQFF.

The chain uses TRBV7-2 and TRBJ2-1; D is ambiguous. Germline V gene data show CDR1 as SGHTA and CDR2 as FQGNSA. The CDR3 consists of 14 residues. Trimming removed 0 bases from V and 6 bases from J, with 9 bases in between. The CDR3 bases are TGTGCCAGCAGCTTAGCCGGGTCGATCAATGAGCAGTTCTTC. Its translation: CASSLAGSINEQFF.

The chain has TRBV20-1 and TRBJ2-1; the D is unclear. The length of the CDR3 is 10 residues. CDR1 is DFQATT, CDR2 SNEGSKA, per germline (reference sequence). V lost 6 bases to trimming and J lost 12 bases, with 12 bases between them. The CDR3 protein is CSARELGQFF. CDR3 in DNA: TGCAGTGCCCGTGAACTGGGGCAGTTCTTC.

This rearrangement joins TRBV6-5 to TRBJ1-1; D remains ambiguous. The germline V gene encodes CDR1 MNHEY and CDR2 SVGAGI. V shed 0 bases and J shed 3 bases, with 5 bases lying between them. The CDR3 has 13 amino acids. In nucleotides, the CDR3 is TGTGCCAGCAGTTACTCACAGCACACTGAAGCTTTCTTT. Protein sequence: CASSYSQHTEAFF.

The V and J genes are TRBV5-1 and TRBJ2-1; D unclear. V lost 4 bases and J lost 8, with 10 bases in between. This CDR3 spans 12 amino acids. CDR1 is SGHRS and CDR2 is YFSETQ in the germline V gene. This CDR3 reads CASSLGWDEQFF. The CDR3, as DNA: TGCGCCAGCAGCCTAGGGTGGGATGAGCAGTTCTTC.

There are a few counts of this clonotype. V usage is TRBV5-4 and J usage is TRBJ2-7, with 12 bases fitting TRBD2. With 3 bases clipped from V and 7 bases from J, the junction kept 8 bases outside the gene matches. Per germline, CDR1 SGHNT and CDR2 YYREEE (reference sequence). CDR3 length equals 15 residues. The CDR3 here is CASSSRTSGDVEQYF. The CDR3 bases are TGTGCCAGCAGCTCGCGGACTAGCGGGGATGTTGAGCAGTACTTC. Filled out from reference TRBV5-4 and TRBJ2-7, the complete variable domain reads ETGVTQSPTHLIKTRGQQVTLRCSSQSGHNTVSWYQQALGQGPQFIFQYYREEENGRGNFPPRFSGLQFPNYSSELNVNALELDDSALYLCASSSRTSGDVEQYFGPGTRLTVT.

The sample holds a few counts of this clonotype. This chain links TRBV5-4 with TRBJ2-7; 9 positions match TRBD1. V gave up 4 bases and J gave up 3 bases; unmatched junction bases: 11. In germline, CDR1 is SGHNT, CDR2 YYREEE (reference sequence). The CDR3 runs 16 residues. CDR3 bases: TGTGCCAGCAGCCCGGGGGGAACAGGGGGCCACTACGAGCAGTACTTC. This codes for CASSPGGTGGHYEQYF.

V is TRBV7-9 and J is TRBJ1-6; TRBD1 agrees at 7 bases. V was pared by 3 bases and J by 10 bases, with 6 bases of the junction left unmatched. The CDR3 runs 14 residues. Germline assignment: CDR1 SEHNR and CDR2 FQNEAQ (reference sequence). The DNA of the CDR3 is TGTGCCAGCAGCTTCACAGGGGTAGGATCACCCCTCCACTTT. This sequence encodes CASSFTGVGSPLHF.

This clonotype came up a few times. The V call is TRBV4-3, the J call TRBJ2-3, with a possible D match to TRBD1 (5 bases). This CDR3 region has 15 residues. Trimming shortened V by 0 bases and J by 0 bases, and 7 bases separated the two germline ends. Germline V gene lookup returns CDR1 LGHNA and CDR2 YSLEER. This chain's CDR3 is CASSQESGSTDTQYF. DNA for the CDR3: TGCGCCAGCAGCCAAGAGTCAGGGAGCACAGATACGCAGTATTTT.